The sequence of this T cell receptor beta chain was determined in a study of regulatory T cells in long-lasting Graves disease. Study-wide findings and caveats: It was in persistent disease that TRBV28, TRBJ1-2 and TRBJ2-5 were favored.

Building the TCR beta libraries relied on iRepertoire HTBI primers, and CDR3 regions underwent Arm-PCR. TCRdb itself ran the multiplex PCR reads through MiXCR, one entry per CDR3 protein. The sample includes 300,000 to 450,000 distinct CDR3 sequences, roughly a sixth of them seen just once. Time point described: newly diagnosed GD, antithyroid drugs for less than 3 months. Preparation of the TCR library used RNA extracted from PBMCs. Staff took about 10 milliliters of peripheral blood and put it into EDTA tubes. The V gene's germline CDR1 is MDHEN and CDR2 SYDVKM. The length of the CDR3 is 13 residues. This clonotype was seen ten or more times. Its antigen is unknown. Being one base from a much bigger clone, this may be a read error.

The source was peripheral blood mononuclear cells (PBMCs), collected at new diagnosis, from a patient treated with antithyroid drugs. This TCR came from a female donor with Graves disease. The chain has TRBV28 and TRBJ2-3, with no clear D. DNA of the CDR3: TGTGCCAGCAGTCGGACGCTCACAGATGCGCAGTATTTT. As protein: CASSRTLTDAQYF.